The source of this T cell receptor (beta chain) is a study of blood T cell repertoires in COVID-19. About the study: The samples span acute and convalescent COVID-19 from the United States, Italy and Spain. In each case, the material was cDNA or gDNA derived from T cells, B-cell-depleted T cells, or PBMCs.

The V gene end was trimmed by 1 base and the J gene end by 10 bases; junction bases not matched to a gene: 9. This CDR3 spans 14 amino acids. CDR1 LNHDA and CDR2 SQIVND come from the germline V gene (reference sequence). In the original analysis: Quantification of nucleated cells was approximated via reference gene primer amplification. Clones were sequenced by immunoSEQ multiplex PCR, and TCRdb holds only the in-frame ones, with some missing. D and trimming come from the DNA, and the V and J calls and clone size come from that table. This table holds some 60,000 clones, around 87% found once. This receptor was identified in a human donor with active COVID-19. The donor label of this sample is uncertain. The chain links TRBV19 to TRBJ2-7, with 8 bases matching TRBD2. The specimen was peripheral blood. The CDR3 coding sequence is TGTGCCAGTAGTATAGCCTCGAGCGGGAGTAACCAGTACTTC. It specifies CASSIASSGSNQYF.